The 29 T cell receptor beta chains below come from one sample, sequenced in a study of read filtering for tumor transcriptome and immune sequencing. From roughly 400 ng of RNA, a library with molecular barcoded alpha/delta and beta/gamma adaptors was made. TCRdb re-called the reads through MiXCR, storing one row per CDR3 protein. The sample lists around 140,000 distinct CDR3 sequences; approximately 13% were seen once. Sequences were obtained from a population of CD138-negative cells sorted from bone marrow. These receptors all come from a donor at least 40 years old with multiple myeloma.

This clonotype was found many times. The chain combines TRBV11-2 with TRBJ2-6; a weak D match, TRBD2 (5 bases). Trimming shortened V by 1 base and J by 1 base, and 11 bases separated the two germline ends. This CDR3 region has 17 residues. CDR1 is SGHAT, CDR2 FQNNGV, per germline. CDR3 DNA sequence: TGTGCCAGCAGCTTAGTATTCGGGGAGTCTGGGGCCAACGTCCTGACTTTC. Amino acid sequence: CASSLVFGESGANVLTF.

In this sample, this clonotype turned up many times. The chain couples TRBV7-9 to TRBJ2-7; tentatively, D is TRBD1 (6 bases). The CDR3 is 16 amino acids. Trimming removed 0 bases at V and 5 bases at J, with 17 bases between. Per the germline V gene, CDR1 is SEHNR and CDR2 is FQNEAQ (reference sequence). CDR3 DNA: TGTGCCAGCAGCTTAGCGAGAGTGCAGGGGCGCCACGAGCAGTACTTC. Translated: CASSLARVQGRHEQYF.

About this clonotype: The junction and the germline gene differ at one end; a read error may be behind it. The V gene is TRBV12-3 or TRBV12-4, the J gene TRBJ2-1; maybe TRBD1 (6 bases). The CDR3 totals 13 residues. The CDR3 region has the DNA TGTGCCAGCAGTTTAGCGCAGGGGAACGAGCAGGTCTTC. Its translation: CASSLAQGNEQVF.

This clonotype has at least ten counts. For the CDR3, the DNA is TGTGCCAGCAGCACCCAAGAGGACAGGGGTGATTGGGAGACCCAGTACTTC. Amino acids: CASSTQEDRGDWETQYF. J is TRBJ2-5 and V is TRBV9, with 9 positions matching TRBD1. Unmatched junction bases numbered 15, after V lost 4 bases and J lost 5 bases. Germline-derived CDR1 and CDR2 are SGDLS and YYNGEE. This CDR3 has 17 amino acids.

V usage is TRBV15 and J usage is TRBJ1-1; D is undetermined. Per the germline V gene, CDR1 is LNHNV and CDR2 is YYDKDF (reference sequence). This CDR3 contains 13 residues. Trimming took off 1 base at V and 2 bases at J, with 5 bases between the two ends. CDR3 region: CATSRVFNTEAFF. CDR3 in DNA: TGTGCCACCAGCAGAGTTTTCAACACTGAAGCTTTCTTT.

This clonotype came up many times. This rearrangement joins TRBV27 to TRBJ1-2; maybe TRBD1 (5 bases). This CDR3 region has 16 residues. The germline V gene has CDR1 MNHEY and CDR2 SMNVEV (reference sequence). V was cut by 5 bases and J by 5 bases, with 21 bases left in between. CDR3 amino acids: CASSLSGGRERYGYTF. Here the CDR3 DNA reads TGTGCCAGCAGTCTCTCAGGCGGCAGGGAACGGTATGGCTACACCTTC.

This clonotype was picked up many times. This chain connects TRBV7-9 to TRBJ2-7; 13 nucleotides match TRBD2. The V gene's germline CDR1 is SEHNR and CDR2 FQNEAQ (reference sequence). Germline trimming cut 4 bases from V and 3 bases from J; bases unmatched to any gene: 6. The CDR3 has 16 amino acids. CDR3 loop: CASSSPRTSGSYEQYF. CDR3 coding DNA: TGTGCCAGCAGCTCGCCCAGGACTAGCGGGAGCTACGAGCAGTACTTC.

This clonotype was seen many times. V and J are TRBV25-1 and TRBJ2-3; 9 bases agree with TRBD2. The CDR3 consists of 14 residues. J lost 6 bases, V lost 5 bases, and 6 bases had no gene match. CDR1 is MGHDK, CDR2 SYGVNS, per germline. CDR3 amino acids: CASSRRGGWDTQYF. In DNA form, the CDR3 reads TGTGCCAGCAGTAGGCGGGGGGGATGGGATACGCAGTATTTT.

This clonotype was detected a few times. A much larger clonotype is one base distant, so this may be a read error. The CDR3 spells CASSLSGGTGELFF. The CDR3 DNA is TGTGCCAGCAGCTTAAGCGGGGGGACCGGGGAGCTGTTTTTT. J is TRBJ2-2 and V is TRBV7-9; 9 bases match TRBD2. J lost 5 bases, V lost 2 bases, and 0 bases had no gene match. Germline assignment: CDR1 SEHNR and CDR2 FQNEAQ (reference sequence). The CDR3 has 14 residues.

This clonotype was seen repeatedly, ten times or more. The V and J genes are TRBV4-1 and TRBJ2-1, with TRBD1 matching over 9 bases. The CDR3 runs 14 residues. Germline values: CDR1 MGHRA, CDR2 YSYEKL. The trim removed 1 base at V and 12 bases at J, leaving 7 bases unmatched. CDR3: CASSQGTGAPGQFF. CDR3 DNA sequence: TGCGCCAGCAGCCAAGGGACAGGGGCCCCGGGGCAGTTCTTC.

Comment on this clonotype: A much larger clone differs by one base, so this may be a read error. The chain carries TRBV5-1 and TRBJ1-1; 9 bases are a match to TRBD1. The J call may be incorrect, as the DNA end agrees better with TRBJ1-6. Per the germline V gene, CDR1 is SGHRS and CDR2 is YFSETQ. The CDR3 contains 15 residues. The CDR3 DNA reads TGCGCCAGCAGCTTGGGCGGACAGGGGAATCCACCCCTCCACTTT. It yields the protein CASSLGGQGNPPLHF.

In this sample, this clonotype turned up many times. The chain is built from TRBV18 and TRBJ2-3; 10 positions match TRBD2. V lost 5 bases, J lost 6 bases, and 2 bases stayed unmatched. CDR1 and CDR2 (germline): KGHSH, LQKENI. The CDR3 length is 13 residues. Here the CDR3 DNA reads TGTGCCAGCTCAGCTAGCGGGAGCGATACGCAGTATTTT. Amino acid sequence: CASSASGSDTQYF.

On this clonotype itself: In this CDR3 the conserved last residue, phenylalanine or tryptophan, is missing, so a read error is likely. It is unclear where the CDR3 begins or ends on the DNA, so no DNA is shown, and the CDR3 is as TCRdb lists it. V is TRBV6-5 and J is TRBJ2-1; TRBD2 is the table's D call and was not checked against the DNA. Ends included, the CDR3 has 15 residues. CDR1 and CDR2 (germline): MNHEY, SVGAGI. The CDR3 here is CASNKLLAGANEQVC.

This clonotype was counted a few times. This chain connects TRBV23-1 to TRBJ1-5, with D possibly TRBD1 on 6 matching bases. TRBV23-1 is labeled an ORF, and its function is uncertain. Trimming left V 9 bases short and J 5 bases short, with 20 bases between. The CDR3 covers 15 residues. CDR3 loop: CASPRQDNLDQPQHF. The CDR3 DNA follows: TGCGCCAGTCCCCGACAGGACAATCTTGATCAGCCCCAGCATTTT.

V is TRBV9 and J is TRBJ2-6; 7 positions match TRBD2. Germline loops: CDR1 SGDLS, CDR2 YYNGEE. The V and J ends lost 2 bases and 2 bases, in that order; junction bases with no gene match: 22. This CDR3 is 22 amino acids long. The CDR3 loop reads CASSVRALWTGGSLPGANVLTF. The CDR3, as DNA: TGTGCCAGCAGCGTTAGGGCCCTGTGGACTGGCGGGAGCCTCCCTGGGGCCAACGTCCTGACTTTC.

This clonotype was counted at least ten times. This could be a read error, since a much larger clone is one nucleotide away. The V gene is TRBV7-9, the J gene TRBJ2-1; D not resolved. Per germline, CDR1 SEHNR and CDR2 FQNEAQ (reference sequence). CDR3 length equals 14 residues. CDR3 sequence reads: CASSPTDSYNGQFF. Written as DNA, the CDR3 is TGTGCCAGCAGCCCCACTGATTCCTACAATGGGCAGTTCTTC.

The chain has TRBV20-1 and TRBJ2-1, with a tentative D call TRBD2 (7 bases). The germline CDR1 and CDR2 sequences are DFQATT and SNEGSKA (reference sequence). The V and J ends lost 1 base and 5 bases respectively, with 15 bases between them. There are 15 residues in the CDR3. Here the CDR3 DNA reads TGCAGTGCTAGAGTCGGGGGGCCGACCCACAATGAGCAGTTCTTC. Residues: CSARVGGPTHNEQFF.

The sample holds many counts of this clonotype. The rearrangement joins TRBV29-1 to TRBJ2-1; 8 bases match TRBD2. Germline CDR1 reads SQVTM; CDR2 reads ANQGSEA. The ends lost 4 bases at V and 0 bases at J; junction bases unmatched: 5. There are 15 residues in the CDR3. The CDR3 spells CSVGGSGSSYNEQFF. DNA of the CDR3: TGCAGCGTTGGAGGAAGCGGGAGCTCCTACAATGAGCAGTTCTTC.

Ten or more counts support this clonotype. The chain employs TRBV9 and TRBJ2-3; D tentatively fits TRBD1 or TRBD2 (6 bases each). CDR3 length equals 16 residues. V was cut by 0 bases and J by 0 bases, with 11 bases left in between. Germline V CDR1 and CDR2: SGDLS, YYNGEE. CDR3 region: CASSVEGGPSTDTQYF. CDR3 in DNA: TGTGCCAGCAGCGTAGAAGGGGGGCCTAGCACAGATACGCAGTATTTT.

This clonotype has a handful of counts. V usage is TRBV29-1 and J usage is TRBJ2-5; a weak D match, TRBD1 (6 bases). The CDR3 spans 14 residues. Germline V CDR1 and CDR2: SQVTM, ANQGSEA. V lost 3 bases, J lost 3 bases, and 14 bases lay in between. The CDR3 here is CSVDPETGEETQYF. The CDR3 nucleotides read TGCAGCGTTGATCCGGAGACAGGTGAAGAGACCCAGTACTTC.

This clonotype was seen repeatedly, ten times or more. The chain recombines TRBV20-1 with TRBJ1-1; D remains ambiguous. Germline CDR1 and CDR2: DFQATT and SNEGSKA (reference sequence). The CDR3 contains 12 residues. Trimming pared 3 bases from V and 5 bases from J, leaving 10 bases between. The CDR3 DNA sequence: TGCAGTGCTAGTAGTAAAGGGACTGAAGCTTTCTTT. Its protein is CSASSKGTEAFF.

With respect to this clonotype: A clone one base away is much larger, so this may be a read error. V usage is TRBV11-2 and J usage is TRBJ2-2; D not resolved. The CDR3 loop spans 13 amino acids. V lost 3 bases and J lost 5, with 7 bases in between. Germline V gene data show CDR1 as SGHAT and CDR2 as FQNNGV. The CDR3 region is CASSFDLTGELFF. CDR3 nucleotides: TGTGCCAGCAGCTTTGATTTAACCGGGGAGCTGTTTTTT.

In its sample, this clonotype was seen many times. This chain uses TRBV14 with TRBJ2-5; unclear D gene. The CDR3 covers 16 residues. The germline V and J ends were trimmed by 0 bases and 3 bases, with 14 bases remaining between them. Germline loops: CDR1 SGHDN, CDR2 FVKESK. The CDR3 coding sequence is TGTGCCAGCAGCCAAGATGTGGCTCTCAGAAAAGAGACCCAGTACTTC. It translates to CASSQDVALRKETQYF.

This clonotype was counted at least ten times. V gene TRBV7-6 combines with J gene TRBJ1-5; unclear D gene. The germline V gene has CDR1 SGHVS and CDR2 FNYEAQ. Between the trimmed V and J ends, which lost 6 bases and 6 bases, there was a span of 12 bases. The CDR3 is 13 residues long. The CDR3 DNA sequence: TGTGCCAGCAGTCGTACAGAAGGTCAGCCCCAGCATTTT. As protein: CASSRTEGQPQHF.

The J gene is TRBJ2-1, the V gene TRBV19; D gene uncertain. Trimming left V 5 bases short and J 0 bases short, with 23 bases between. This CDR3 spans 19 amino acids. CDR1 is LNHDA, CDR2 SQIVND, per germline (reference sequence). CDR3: CASSREREWAESSYNEQFF. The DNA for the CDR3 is TGTGCCAGTAGTCGTGAACGTGAATGGGCGGAGAGCTCCTACAATGAGCAGTTCTTC.

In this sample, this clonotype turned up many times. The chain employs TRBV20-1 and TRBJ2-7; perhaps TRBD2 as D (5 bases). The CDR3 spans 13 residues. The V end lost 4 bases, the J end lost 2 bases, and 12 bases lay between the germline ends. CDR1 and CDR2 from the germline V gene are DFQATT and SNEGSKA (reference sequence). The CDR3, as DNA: TGCAGTGCTAAACCGGGAACCACCTACGAGCAGTACTTC. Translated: CSAKPGTTYEQYF.

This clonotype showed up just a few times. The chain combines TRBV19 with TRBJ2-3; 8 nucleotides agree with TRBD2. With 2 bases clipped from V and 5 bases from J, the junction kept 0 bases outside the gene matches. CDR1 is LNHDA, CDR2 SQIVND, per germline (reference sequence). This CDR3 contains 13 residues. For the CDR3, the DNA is TGTGCCAGTAGTATACTAGCGGGAGATACGCAGTATTTT. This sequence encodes CASSILAGDTQYF.

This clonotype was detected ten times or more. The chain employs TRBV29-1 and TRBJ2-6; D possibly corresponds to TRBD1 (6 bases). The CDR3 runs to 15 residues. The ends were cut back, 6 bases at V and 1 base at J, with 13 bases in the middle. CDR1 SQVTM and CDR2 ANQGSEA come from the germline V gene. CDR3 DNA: TGCAGCGTCCGGACAGCAGTATCTGGGGCCAACGTCCTGACTTTC. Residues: CSVRTAVSGANVLTF.

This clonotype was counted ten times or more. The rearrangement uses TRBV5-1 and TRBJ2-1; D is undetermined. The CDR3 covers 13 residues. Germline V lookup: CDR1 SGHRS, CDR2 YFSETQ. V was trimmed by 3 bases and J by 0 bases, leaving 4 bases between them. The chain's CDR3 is CASSSNSYNEQFF. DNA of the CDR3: TGCGCCAGCAGCTCGAACTCCTACAATGAGCAGTTCTTC. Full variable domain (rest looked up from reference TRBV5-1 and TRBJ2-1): KAGVTQTPRYLIKTRGQQVTLSCSPISGHRSVSWYQQTPGQGLQFLFEYFSETQRNKGNFPGRFSGRQFSNSRSEMNVSTLELGDSALYLCASSSNSYNEQFFGPGTRLTVL.